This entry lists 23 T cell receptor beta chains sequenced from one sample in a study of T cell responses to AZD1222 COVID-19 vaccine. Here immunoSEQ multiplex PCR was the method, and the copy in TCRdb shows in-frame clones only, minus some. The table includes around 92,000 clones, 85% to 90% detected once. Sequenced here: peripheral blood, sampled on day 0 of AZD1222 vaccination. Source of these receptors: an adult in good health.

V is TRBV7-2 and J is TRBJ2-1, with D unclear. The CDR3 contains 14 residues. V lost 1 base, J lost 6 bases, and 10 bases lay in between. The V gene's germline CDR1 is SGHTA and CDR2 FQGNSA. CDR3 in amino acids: CASSLGGSSNEQFF. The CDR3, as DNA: TGTGCCAGCAGCTTAGGTGGATCCAGCAATGAGCAGTTCTTC.

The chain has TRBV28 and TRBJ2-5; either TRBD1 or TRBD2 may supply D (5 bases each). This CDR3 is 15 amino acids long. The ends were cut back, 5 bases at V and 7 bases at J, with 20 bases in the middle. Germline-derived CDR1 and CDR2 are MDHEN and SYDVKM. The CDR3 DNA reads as TGTGCCAGCAGTCCCAGGGCGAGCGGAAGTGGGACCCAGTACTTC. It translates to CASSPRASGSGTQYF.

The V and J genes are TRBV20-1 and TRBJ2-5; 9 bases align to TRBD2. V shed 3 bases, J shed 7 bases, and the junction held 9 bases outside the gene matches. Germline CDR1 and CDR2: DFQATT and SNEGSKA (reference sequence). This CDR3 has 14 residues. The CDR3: CSASGAGGTGTQYF. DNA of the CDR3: TGCAGTGCTAGTGGAGCGGGAGGCACGGGGACCCAGTACTTC.

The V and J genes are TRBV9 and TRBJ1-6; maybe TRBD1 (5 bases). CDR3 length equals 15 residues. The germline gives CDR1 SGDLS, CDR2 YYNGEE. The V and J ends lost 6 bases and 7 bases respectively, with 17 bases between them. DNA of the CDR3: TGTGCCAGCAACTCTGACAGTACCCTAAATTCACCCCTCCACTTT. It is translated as CASNSDSTLNSPLHF.

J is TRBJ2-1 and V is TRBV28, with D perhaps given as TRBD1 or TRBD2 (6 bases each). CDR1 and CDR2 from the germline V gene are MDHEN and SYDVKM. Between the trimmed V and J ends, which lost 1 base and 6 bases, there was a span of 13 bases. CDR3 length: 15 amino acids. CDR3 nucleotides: TGTGCCAGCAGTTTATTCGGGGGCGCGGTCAATGAGCAGTTCTTC. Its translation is CASSLFGGAVNEQFF.

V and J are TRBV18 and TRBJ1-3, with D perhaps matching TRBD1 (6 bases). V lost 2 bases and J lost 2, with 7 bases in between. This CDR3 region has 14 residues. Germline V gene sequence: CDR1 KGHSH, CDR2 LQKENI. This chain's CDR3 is CASSPGDTGNTIYF. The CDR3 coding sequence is TGTGCCAGCTCACCAGGGGACACTGGAAACACCATATATTTT.

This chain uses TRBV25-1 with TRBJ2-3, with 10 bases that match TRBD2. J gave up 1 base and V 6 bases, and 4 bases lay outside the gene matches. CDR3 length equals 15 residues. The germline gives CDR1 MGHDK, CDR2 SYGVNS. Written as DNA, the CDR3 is TGTGCCAGCAGCCCCCTAGCGGGGGGCACAGATACGCAGTATTTT. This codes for CASSPLAGGTDTQYF.

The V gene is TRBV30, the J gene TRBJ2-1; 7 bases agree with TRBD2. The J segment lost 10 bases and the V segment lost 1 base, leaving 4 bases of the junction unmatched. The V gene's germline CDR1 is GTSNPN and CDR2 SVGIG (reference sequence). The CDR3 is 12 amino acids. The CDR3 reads CAWSGAGGEQFF. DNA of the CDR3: TGTGCCTGGAGTGGGGCCGGGGGGGAGCAGTTCTTC.

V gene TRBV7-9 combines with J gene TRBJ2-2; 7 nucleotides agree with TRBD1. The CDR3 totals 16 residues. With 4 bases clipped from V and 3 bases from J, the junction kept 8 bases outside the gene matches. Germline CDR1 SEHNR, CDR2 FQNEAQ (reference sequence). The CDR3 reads CASSSTGTVHTGELFF. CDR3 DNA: TGTGCCAGCAGCTCGACCGGGACAGTACACACCGGGGAGCTGTTTTTT.

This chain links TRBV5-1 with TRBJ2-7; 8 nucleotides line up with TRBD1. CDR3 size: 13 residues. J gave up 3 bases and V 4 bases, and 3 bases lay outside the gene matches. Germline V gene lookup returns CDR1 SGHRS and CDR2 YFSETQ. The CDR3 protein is CASSTGTGYEQYF. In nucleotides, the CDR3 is TGCGCCAGCAGCACCGGGACAGGCTACGAGCAGTACTTC.

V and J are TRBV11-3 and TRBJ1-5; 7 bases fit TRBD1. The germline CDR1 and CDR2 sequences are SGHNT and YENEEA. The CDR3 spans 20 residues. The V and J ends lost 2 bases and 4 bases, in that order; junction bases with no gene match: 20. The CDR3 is CASSLPATGRPLMRNQPQHF. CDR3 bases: TGTGCCAGCAGCTTACCAGCGACAGGGCGTCCCCTTATGAGAAATCAGCCCCAGCATTTT.

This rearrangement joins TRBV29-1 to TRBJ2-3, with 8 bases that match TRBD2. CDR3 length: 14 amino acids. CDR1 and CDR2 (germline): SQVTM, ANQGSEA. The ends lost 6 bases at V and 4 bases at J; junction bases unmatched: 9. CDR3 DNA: TGCAGCGTAGGGACCAGCGGGGGACCAGATACGCAGTATTTT. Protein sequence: CSVGTSGGPDTQYF.

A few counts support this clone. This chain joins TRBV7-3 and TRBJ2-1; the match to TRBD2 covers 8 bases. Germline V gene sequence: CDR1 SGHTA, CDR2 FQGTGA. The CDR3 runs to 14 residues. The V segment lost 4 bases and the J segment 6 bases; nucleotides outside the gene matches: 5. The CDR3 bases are TGTGCCAGCAGCTCGCCGGGACTAGGCAATGAGCAGTTCTTC. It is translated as CASSSPGLGNEQFF. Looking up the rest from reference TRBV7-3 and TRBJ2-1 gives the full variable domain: GAGVSQTPSNKVTEKGKYVELRCDPISGHTALYWYRQSLGQGPEFLIYFQGTGAADDSGLPNDRFFAVRPEGSVSTLKIQRTERGDSAVYLCASSSPGLGNEQFFGPGTRLTVL.

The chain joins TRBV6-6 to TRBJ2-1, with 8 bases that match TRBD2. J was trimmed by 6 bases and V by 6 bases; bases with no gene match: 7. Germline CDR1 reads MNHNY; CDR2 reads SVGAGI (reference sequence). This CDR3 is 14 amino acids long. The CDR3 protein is CASRSSGRSNEQFF. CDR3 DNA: TGTGCCAGCAGGTCGAGCGGGAGAAGCAATGAGCAGTTCTTC.

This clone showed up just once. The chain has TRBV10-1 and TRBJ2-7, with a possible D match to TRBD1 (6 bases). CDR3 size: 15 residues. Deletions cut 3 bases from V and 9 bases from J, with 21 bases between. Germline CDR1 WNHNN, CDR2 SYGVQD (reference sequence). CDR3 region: CASSEEGHGFFGQYF. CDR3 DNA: TGCGCCAGCAGTGAAGAGGGACATGGTTTCTTTGGGCAGTACTTC.

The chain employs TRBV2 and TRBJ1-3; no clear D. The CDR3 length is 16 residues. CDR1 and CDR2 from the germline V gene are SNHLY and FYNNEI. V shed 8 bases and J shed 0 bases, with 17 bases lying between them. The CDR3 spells CASGRDTRLSGNTIYF. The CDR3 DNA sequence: TGTGCCAGCGGACGGGATACGCGCCTCTCTGGAAACACCATATATTTT.

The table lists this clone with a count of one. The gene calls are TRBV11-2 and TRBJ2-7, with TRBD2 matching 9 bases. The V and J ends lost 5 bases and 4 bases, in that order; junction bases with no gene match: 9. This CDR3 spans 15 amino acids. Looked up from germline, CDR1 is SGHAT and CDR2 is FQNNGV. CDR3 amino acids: CASSDSPSGMYEQYF. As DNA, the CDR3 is TGTGCCAGCAGCGATTCCCCTAGCGGGATGTACGAGCAGTACTTC.

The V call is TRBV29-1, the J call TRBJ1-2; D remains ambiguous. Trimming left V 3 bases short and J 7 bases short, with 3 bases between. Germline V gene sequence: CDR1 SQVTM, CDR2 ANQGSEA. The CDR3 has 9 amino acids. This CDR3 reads CSVDVGYTF. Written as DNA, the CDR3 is TGCAGCGTTGACGTTGGCTACACCTTC.

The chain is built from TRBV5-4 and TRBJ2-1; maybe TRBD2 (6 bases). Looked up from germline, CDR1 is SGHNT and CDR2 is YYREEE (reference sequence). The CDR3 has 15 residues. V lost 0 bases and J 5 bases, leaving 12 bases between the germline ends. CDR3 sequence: CASSLDLRGDNEQFF. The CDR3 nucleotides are TGTGCCAGCAGCTTGGACCTGCGGGGTGACAATGAGCAGTTCTTC.

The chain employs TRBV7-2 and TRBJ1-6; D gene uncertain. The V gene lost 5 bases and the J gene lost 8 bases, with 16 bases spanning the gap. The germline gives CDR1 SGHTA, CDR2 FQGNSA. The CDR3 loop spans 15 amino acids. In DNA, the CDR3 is TGTGCCAGCAGCCCCCCGGGAGGCGGCGATTCACCCCTCCACTTT. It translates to CASSPPGGGDSPLHF.

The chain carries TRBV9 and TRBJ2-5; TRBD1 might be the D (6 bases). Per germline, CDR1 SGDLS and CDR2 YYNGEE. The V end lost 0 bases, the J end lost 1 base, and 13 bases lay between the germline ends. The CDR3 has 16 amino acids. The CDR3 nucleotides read TGTGCCAGCAGCGTAGTCCCTCTAGGGGGCCAAGAGACCCAGTACTTC. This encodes CASSVVPLGGQETQYF.

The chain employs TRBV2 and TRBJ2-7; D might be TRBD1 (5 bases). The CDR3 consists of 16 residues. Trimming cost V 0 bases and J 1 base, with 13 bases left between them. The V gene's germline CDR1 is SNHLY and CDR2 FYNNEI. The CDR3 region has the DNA TGTGCCAGCAGTGAAGCGCTTCAGGGCCCATCCTACGAGCAGTACTTC. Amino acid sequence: CASSEALQGPSYEQYF.

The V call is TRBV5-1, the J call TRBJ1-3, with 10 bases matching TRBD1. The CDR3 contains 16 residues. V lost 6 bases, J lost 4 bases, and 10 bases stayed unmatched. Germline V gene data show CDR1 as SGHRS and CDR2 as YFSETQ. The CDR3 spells CASTPAGQGSGNTIYF. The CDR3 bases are TGCGCCAGCACCCCCGCGGGACAGGGGTCCGGAAACACCATATATTTT. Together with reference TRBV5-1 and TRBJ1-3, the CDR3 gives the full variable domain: KAGVTQTPRYLIKTRGQQVTLSCSPISGHRSVSWYQQTPGQGLQFLFEYFSETQRNKGNFPGRFSGRQFSNSRSEMNVSTLELGDSALYLCASTPAGQGSGNTIYFGEGSWLTVV.